The 29 T cell receptor beta chains below were found in one sample sequenced in a study of blood T cell repertoires in COVID-19. The protocol was immunoSEQ multiplex PCR, while the TCRdb copy is restricted to in-frame clones and leaves out a portion. The sample lists approximately 110,000 clones, roughly 69% occurring once. Input material: peripheral blood. The receptors shown here come from a man older than 75 with acute or convalescent COVID-19.

This clone is a singleton in its sample. The rearrangement joins TRBV12-3 or TRBV12-4 to TRBJ2-1; 9 nucleotides agree with TRBD2. This CDR3 has 13 amino acids. With V trimmed by 3 bases and J by 10 bases, 4 bases remained unmatched. The CDR3, as DNA: TGTGCCAGCAGTTTTATGGCGGGAGGGGAGCAGTTCTTC. Its translation: CASSFMAGGEQFF.

This clone occurred once. The J gene is TRBJ2-6, the V gene TRBV5-6; tentatively, D is TRBD2 (5 bases). The germline gives CDR1 SGHDT, CDR2 YYEEEE. The CDR3 spans 15 residues. Trimming cost V 1 base and J 2 bases, with 7 bases left between them. This chain's CDR3 is CASSLPGAGANVLTF. Here the CDR3 DNA reads TGTGCCAGCAGCTTGCCCGGGGCTGGGGCCAACGTCCTGACTTTC.

There are a few counts of this clone. The chain carries TRBV27 and TRBJ2-5, with D possibly being TRBD1 (6 bases). CDR1 is MNHEY and CDR2 is SMNVEV in the germline V gene (reference sequence). The V and J ends lost 6 bases and 2 bases respectively, with 13 bases between them. The CDR3 has 14 residues. CDR3 DNA: TGTGCCAGCAGCCCCGACAGGCCTCAAGAGACCCAGTACTTC. This codes for CASSPDRPQETQYF.

The chain is built from TRBV18 and TRBJ2-6; 9 bases are a match to TRBD2. V was clipped by 3 bases and J by 0 bases; unmatched bases: 6. Germline CDR1 reads KGHSH; CDR2 reads LQKENI. The CDR3 runs to 18 residues. The CDR3 protein is CASSPIAGAPSGANVLTF. Written as DNA, the CDR3 is TGTGCCAGCTCACCGATAGCGGGAGCCCCCTCTGGGGCCAACGTCCTGACTTTC.

This clone has a count of ten or more. V gene TRBV29-1 combines with J gene TRBJ2-3; 7 bases fit TRBD2. Germline loops: CDR1 SQVTM, CDR2 ANQGSEA. V trimming: 4 bases; J trimming: 2 bases; junction bases outside the gene matches: 9. The CDR3 is 15 amino acids. The CDR3 region is CSVAAGTINTDTQYF. DNA for the CDR3: TGCAGCGTTGCTGCCGGGACTATCAACACAGATACGCAGTATTTT.

This chain joins TRBV28 and TRBJ2-1; perhaps TRBD2 as D (7 bases). CDR3 length: 17 amino acids. Germline values: CDR1 MDHEN, CDR2 SYDVKM. Trimming stripped 6 bases from V and 7 bases from J, with 25 bases between. CDR3 region: CASSPSPSGKGGNEQFF. In DNA, the CDR3 is TGTGCCAGCAGCCCCTCGCCCTCCGGGAAGGGGGGGAATGAGCAGTTCTTC.

CDR3 region: CASSQQGRGTDTQYF. The DNA of the CDR3 is TGCGCCAGCAGCCAACAGGGGAGAGGCACAGATACGCAGTATTTT. The chain is built from TRBV4-1 and TRBJ2-3; D may be TRBD1 (6 bases). The V end lost 2 bases, the J end lost 1 base, and 10 bases lay between the germline ends. This CDR3 comprises 15 residues. CDR1 and CDR2 (germline): MGHRA, YSYEKL.

This clone was detected a few times. One junction end disagrees with the germline gene, perhaps due to a read error. The chain has TRBV7-8 and TRBJ2-5, with TRBD2 identical over 10 bases. The CDR3 contains 18 residues. Germline values: CDR1 SGHVS, CDR2 FQNEAQ. CDR3 sequence (DNA): TGTGCCAGCAGCTTACGTTGGCTAGCGGGAGCCACGCAAGGGACCCAGTACTTC. As protein: CASSLRWLAGATQGTQYF.

The chain combines TRBV18 with TRBJ1-5, with D tentatively TRBD1 (5 bases). The CDR3 sequence is 15 residues long. CDR1 is KGHSH and CDR2 is LQKENI in the germline V gene. Trimming took off 2 bases at V and 0 bases at J, with 8 bases between the two ends. The CDR3 here is CASSPGGTSNQPQHF. CDR3 coding DNA: TGTGCCAGCTCACCAGGGGGGACTAGCAATCAGCCCCAGCATTTT.

The V call is TRBV14, the J call TRBJ2-1; D is perhaps TRBD2 (6 bases). The CDR3 has 16 residues. V shed 1 base and J shed 2 bases, with 12 bases lying between them. CDR1 and CDR2 from the germline V gene are SGHDN and FVKESK. In nucleotides, the CDR3 is TGTGCCAGCAGCCAAGTGGCGGGGTTCACCTACAATGAGCAGTTCTTC. Residues: CASSQVAGFTYNEQFF.

A single count supports this clone. The genes are TRBV18 and TRBJ2-1, with 14 bases matching TRBD2. The CDR3 is 17 amino acids. Germline trimming cut 1 base from V and 9 bases from J; bases unmatched to any gene: 8. Germline assignment: CDR1 KGHSH and CDR2 LQKENI. As DNA, the CDR3 is TGTGCCAGCTCACCACAGCGACTAGCGGGAGGGCAGGCTGAGCAGTTCTTC. The encoded protein is CASSPQRLAGGQAEQFF.

This chain joins TRBV29-1 and TRBJ1-5; 9 bases map to TRBD1. Germline CDR1 reads SQVTM; CDR2 reads ANQGSEA. CDR3 size: 13 residues. J gave up 7 bases and V 7 bases, and 8 bases lay outside the gene matches. CDR3 region: CSAGDRVNQPQHF. The CDR3 region has the DNA TGCAGCGCGGGGGACAGGGTAAACCAGCCCCAGCATTTT.

For the CDR3, the DNA is TGTGCCAGCAGCTTATCCCAGGGCAATCAGCCCCAGCATTTT. It yields the protein CASSLSQGNQPQHF. The chain uses TRBV7-2 and TRBJ1-5; unclear D gene. The ends were cut back, 2 bases at V and 2 bases at J, with 7 bases in the middle. This CDR3 spans 14 amino acids. Germline V lookup: CDR1 SGHTA, CDR2 FQGNSA.

J is TRBJ2-1 and V is TRBV29-1, with a possible D match to TRBD2 (5 bases). Trimming shortened V by 0 bases and J by 8 bases, and 14 bases separated the two germline ends. The germline CDR1 and CDR2 sequences are SQVTM and ANQGSEA. There are 14 residues in the CDR3. CDR3 in DNA: TGCAGCGTTGAAGATCCCCGTAAGGGAGATGAGCAGTTCTTC. This translates into CSVEDPRKGDEQFF.

The chain employs TRBV3-1 (or the pseudogene TRBV3-2) and TRBJ2-7; 7 nucleotides agree with TRBD2. The ends lost 4 bases at V and 3 bases at J; junction bases unmatched: 15. The CDR3 has 17 amino acids. CDR1 and CDR2 from the germline V gene are LGHDT and YNNKEL (reference sequence). The CDR3 here is CASSPPRGKRGIYEQYF. The DNA for the CDR3 is TGTGCCAGCAGCCCCCCTCGGGGGAAGCGGGGCATCTACGAGCAGTACTTC.

The chain employs TRBV7-8 and TRBJ1-1, with D possibly TRBD1 on 5 matching bases. V was pared by 3 bases and J by 8 bases, with 13 bases between. Germline CDR1 reads SGHVS; CDR2 reads FQNEAQ. There are 13 residues in the CDR3. The CDR3 nucleotides read TGTGCCAGCAGCTTGACAGTCGGTTACGAAGCTTTCTTT. It is translated as CASSLTVGYEAFF. The variable domain in full, completed from reference TRBV7-8 and TRBJ1-1, reads GAGVSQSPRYKVAKRGQDVALRCDPISGHVSLFWYQQALGQGPEFLTYFQNEAQLDKSGLPSDRFFAERPEGSVSTLKIQRTQQEDSAVYLCASSLTVGYEAFFGQGTRLTVV.

This clone came up a few times. The V and J genes are TRBV6-5 and TRBJ2-3; TRBD2 aligns across 10 bases. The V gene's germline CDR1 is MNHEY and CDR2 SVGAGI. The CDR3 length is 13 residues. After removal of 4 bases from V and 11 bases from J, the junction contained 6 bases not matched to a gene. CDR3 protein: CASSLSGRDVQYF. For the CDR3, the DNA is TGTGCCAGCAGTTTGAGCGGGAGGGATGTGCAGTATTTT.

This sequence joins TRBV5-4 and TRBJ2-2; maybe TRBD1 (6 bases). Per the germline V gene, CDR1 is SGHNT and CDR2 is YYREEE (reference sequence). The CDR3 length is 15 residues. The V gene lost 2 bases and the J gene lost 3 bases, with 11 bases spanning the gap. CDR3 sequence: CASSLGGVDTGELFF. For the CDR3, the DNA is TGTGCCAGCAGCTTAGGGGGAGTTGACACCGGGGAGCTGTTTTTT. The whole variable domain, filled in from reference TRBV5-4 and TRBJ2-2, reads ETGVTQSPTHLIKTRGQQVTLRCSSQSGHNTVSWYQQALGQGPQFIFQYYREEENGRGNFPPRFSGLQFPNYSSELNVNALELDDSALYLCASSLGGVDTGELFFGEGSRLTVL.

The chain employs TRBV6-2 or TRBV6-3 and TRBJ2-5; D not resolved. The CDR3 is 13 residues long. CDR1 and CDR2 from the germline V gene are MNHEY and SVGEGT. V lost 4 bases and J lost 5, with 11 bases in between. The CDR3 here is CASSSGSRETQYF. CDR3 DNA sequence: TGTGCCAGCAGTTCGGGTTCGAGGGAGACCCAGTACTTC.

This clone was counted a single time. The gene calls are TRBV7-2 and TRBJ2-1; TRBD2 is a possible D gene (5 bases). Germline V gene data show CDR1 as SGHTA and CDR2 as FQGNSA. V lost 3 bases and J 10 bases, leaving 16 bases between the germline ends. The length of the CDR3 is 14 residues. The CDR3 region has the DNA TGTGCCAGCAGCTTGGCGGGCACCCTGAAGGAGCAGTTCTTC. Its protein product is CASSLAGTLKEQFF.

This clone was counted only a few times. J is TRBJ2-3 and V is TRBV19; D gene unclear. The CDR3 covers 15 residues. V lost 3 bases and J 1 base, leaving 11 bases between the germline ends. Germline V gene sequence: CDR1 LNHDA, CDR2 SQIVND (reference sequence). CDR3 loop: CASSMAPSRTDTQYF. The CDR3 region has the DNA TGTGCCAGTAGTATGGCCCCCTCTCGCACAGATACGCAGTATTTT.

The V call is TRBV30, the J call TRBJ2-1, with 8 nucleotides matching TRBD2. Germline CDR1 GTSNPN, CDR2 SVGIG (reference sequence). The junction had 5 bases not matched to a gene; V was cut back by 1 base and J by 6 bases. This CDR3 spans 14 amino acids. The chain's CDR3 is CAWSELAEGNEQFF. Here the CDR3 DNA reads TGTGCCTGGAGTGAACTAGCGGAGGGCAATGAGCAGTTCTTC.

Points on this clone: A read error may account for a junction end that differs from germline. This chain links TRBV28 with TRBJ2-1, with 8 nucleotides matching TRBD2. The CDR3 spans 12 residues. CDR1 is MDHEN, CDR2 SYDVKM, per germline. The CDR3 spells CASSGLGLVVLF. The DNA for the CDR3 is TGTGCCAGCAGTGGGCTGGGACTAGTGGTTCTCTTC.

The chain couples TRBV7-2 to TRBJ1-2, with 7 bases lining up with TRBD1. Germline V gene data show CDR1 as SGHTA and CDR2 as FQGNSA. With V trimmed by 5 bases and J by 1 base, 7 bases remained unmatched. The CDR3 sequence is 15 residues long. CDR3 residues: CASSTPTGFNYGYTF. As DNA, the CDR3 is TGTGCCAGCAGCACCCCGACAGGGTTTAACTATGGCTACACCTTC.

This clone was observed a few times. This sequence joins TRBV28 and TRBJ1-1, with 8 bases aligning to TRBD1. Per the germline V gene, CDR1 is MDHEN and CDR2 is SYDVKM. J was trimmed by 4 bases and V by 5 bases; bases with no gene match: 12. The CDR3 extends over 16 amino acids. CDR3 loop: CASSPNRQGTGTEAFF. CDR3 in DNA: TGTGCCAGCAGTCCTAACCGACAGGGGACGGGCACTGAAGCTTTCTTT.

CDR3 amino acids: CASSLLGELFF. CDR3 DNA sequence: TGCGCCAGCAGCTTACTCGGGGAGCTGTTTTTT. The chain couples TRBV5-1 to TRBJ2-2, with D unresolved. Trimming shortened V by 2 bases and J by 7 bases, and 3 bases separated the two germline ends. The CDR3 has 11 amino acids. Germline V gives CDR1 SGHRS, CDR2 YFSETQ.

The V call is TRBV29-1, the J call TRBJ2-7; 7 bases are shared with TRBD1. CDR1 is SQVTM, CDR2 ANQGSEA, per germline. The CDR3 covers 12 residues. J gave up 6 bases and V 5 bases, and 7 bases lay outside the gene matches. CDR3 in amino acids: CSVSRQGAEQYF. CDR3 bases: TGCAGCGTTTCGAGACAGGGTGCCGAGCAGTACTTC.

The V call is TRBV3-1 (or the pseudogene TRBV3-2), the J call TRBJ2-1; TRBD2 agrees at 10 bases. The CDR3 length is 17 residues. The trim removed 0 bases at V and 7 bases at J, leaving 9 bases unmatched. Germline V gene sequence: CDR1 LGHDT, CDR2 YNNKEL (reference sequence). The DNA of the CDR3 is TGTGCCAGCAGCCAAGACGCTCTAGCGGGAGACGGAAATGAGCAGTTCTTC. Amino acids: CASSQDALAGDGNEQFF.

The chain combines TRBV19 with TRBJ1-5; D unresolved. Germline V gives CDR1 LNHDA, CDR2 SQIVND (reference sequence). This CDR3 spans 15 amino acids. V was trimmed by 3 bases and J by 4 bases, leaving 13 bases between them. The DNA of the CDR3 is TGTGCCAGTAGTATTACCCTAGGACTTAATCAGCCCCAGCATTTT. Its protein is CASSITLGLNQPQHF.